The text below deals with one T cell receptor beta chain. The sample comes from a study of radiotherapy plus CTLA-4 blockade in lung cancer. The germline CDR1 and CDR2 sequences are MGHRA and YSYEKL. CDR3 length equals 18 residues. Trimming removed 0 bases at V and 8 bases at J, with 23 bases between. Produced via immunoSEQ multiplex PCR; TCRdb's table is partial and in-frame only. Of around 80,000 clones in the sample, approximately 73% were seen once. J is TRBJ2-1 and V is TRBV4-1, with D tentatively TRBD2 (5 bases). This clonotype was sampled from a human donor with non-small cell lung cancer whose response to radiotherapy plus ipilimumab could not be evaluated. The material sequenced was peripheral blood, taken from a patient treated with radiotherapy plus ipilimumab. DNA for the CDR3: TGCGCCAGCAGCCAAGATATTTTAGGCGGGCGCGGGCAGGATGAGCAGTTCTTC. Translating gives CASSQDILGGRGQDEQFF.